Listed here is a single T cell receptor beta chain. The antigen is undetermined. Authors' data handling: Filtering differed because ImmunoSEQ produced junction-only sequences that carried no quality scores. Profiling relied on immunoSEQ multiplex PCR, and the TCRdb table lists in-frame clones only, not all of them. V and J calls and clone size are given by that table; D and trimming were obtained from the DNA. The profile shows under 1,900,000 clones, about 98.5% of them singletons. This record comes from a study of shared clonotypes between healthy human individuals. V was pared by 6 bases and J by 6 bases, with 10 bases between. The CDR3 runs 12 residues. Germline V lookup: CDR1 KGHSH, CDR2 LQKENI. Overall study findings and caveats: Among the subsets, naive ones generally showed larger estimated richness than memory ones.

This receptor was identified in a man aged 30 to 45 in good health. The sequenced sample consisted of naive CD4+ T cells sorted from blood. This sample's subset: CD45RA+ positively selected. The gene calls are TRBV18 and TRBJ2-3, with no clear D. This CDR3 reads CASSPNRDTQYF. Written as DNA, the CDR3 is TGTGCCAGCTCGCCTAACCGGGATACGCAGTATTTT.